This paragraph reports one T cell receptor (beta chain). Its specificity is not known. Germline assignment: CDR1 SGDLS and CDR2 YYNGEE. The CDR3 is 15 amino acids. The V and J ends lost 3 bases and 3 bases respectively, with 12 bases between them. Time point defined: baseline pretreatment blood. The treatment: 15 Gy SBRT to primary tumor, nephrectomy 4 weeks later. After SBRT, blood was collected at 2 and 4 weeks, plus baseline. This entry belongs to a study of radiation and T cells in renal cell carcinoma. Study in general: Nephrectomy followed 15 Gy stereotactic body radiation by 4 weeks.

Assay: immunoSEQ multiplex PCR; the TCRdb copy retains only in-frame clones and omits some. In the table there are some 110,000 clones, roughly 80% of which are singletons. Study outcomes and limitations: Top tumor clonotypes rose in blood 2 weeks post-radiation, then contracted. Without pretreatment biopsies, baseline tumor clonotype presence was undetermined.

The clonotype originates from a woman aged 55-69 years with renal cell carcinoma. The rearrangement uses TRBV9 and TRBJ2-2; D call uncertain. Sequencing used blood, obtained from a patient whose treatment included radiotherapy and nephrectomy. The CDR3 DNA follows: TGTGCCAGCAGCGCCGGGCCCACCCACACCGGGGAGCTGTTTTTT. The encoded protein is CASSAGPTHTGELFF. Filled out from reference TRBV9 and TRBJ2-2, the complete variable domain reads DSGVTQTPKHLITATGQRVTLRCSPRSGDLSVYWYQQSLDQGLQFLIQYYNGEERAKGNILERFSAQQFPDLHSELNLSSLELGDSALYFCASSAGPTHTGELFFGEGSRLTVL.